The rows below give T cell receptor beta chains drawn from one sample of a study of blood T cell repertoires in COVID-19. The protocol was immunoSEQ multiplex PCR, while the TCRdb copy is restricted to in-frame clones and leaves out a portion. Counted here are around 50,000 clones, around 90% occurring once; the ten biggest clones make up more than 20%. Sequencing was performed on peripheral blood. All receptors come from a woman older than 75 with COVID-19, enrolled during active disease. Both conserved end residues are part of each CDR3. A D gene is named only where the DNA matches it firmly. Rows may omit the clone size; those that give it use once, few, many or a size class.

j_call: TRBJ1-2; clone_size: -; v_call: TRBV3-1/TRBV3-2; cdr3_length: 13; d_call: TRBD1; cdr3_nt: TGTGCCAGCAGCCAGGGACAGGGACATGGCTACACCTTC; cdr3_aa: CASSQGQGHGYTF
j_call: TRBJ1-1; clone_size: -; v_call: TRBV5-4; cdr3_length: 15; d_call: -; cdr3_nt: TGTGCCAGCAGCTTCCCCAAGGGAGGAAACACTGAAGCTTTCTTT; cdr3_aa: CASSFPKGGNTEAFF
j_call: TRBJ2-5; clone_size: -; v_call: TRBV23-1; cdr3_length: 14; d_call: -; cdr3_nt: TGCGCCAGCAGTCAAGAGGGAGCCAAAGAGACCCAGTACTTC; cdr3_aa: CASSQEGAKETQYF
j_call: TRBJ2-5; clone_size: -; v_call: TRBV6-5; cdr3_length: 14; d_call: -; cdr3_nt: TGTGCCAGCACCCAGGGGGGCAGACAAGAGACCCAGTACTTC; cdr3_aa: CASTQGGRQETQYF
j_call: TRBJ1-3; clone_size: -; v_call: TRBV7-2; cdr3_length: 14; d_call: -; cdr3_nt: TGTGCCAGCAGCGCAGGGGCCTCTGGAAACACCATATATTTT; cdr3_aa: CASSAGASGNTIYF
j_call: TRBJ1-6; clone_size: once; v_call: TRBV6-6; cdr3_length: 13; d_call: -; cdr3_nt: TGTGCCAGCAGTGAGACGGGTAATTCACCCCTCCACTTT; cdr3_aa: CASSETGNSPLHF
j_call: TRBJ2-7; clone_size: -; v_call: TRBV6-6; cdr3_length: 17; d_call: -; cdr3_nt: TGTGCCAGCAGTCCCGCCGGGACAAACAAAGGACGGTACGAGCAGTACTTC; cdr3_aa: CASSPAGTNKGRYEQYF
j_call: TRBJ1-2; clone_size: -; v_call: TRBV29-1; cdr3_length: 14; d_call: -; cdr3_nt: TGCAGCGTTGTACGACAGGACAGCTTATATGGCTACACCTTC; cdr3_aa: CSVVRQDSLYGYTF
j_call: TRBJ2-6; clone_size: -; v_call: TRBV11-2; cdr3_length: 16; d_call: -; cdr3_nt: TGTGCCAGCAGCTTAGTCATGGCATCTGGGGCCAACGTCCTGACTTTC; cdr3_aa: CASSLVMASGANVLTF
j_call: TRBJ2-7; clone_size: -; v_call: TRBV19; cdr3_length: 15; d_call: TRBD1; cdr3_nt: TGTGCCAGTAGTATTTCGGTACAGGGGTTCTACGAGCAGTACTTC; cdr3_aa: CASSISVQGFYEQYF
j_call: TRBJ2-1; clone_size: once; v_call: TRBV4-1; cdr3_length: 12; d_call: -; cdr3_nt: TGCGCCAGCAGCTCTACTCACAATGAGCAGTTCTTC; cdr3_aa: CASSSTHNEQFF
j_call: TRBJ1-4; clone_size: -; v_call: TRBV7-8; cdr3_length: 14; d_call: -; cdr3_nt: TGTGCCAGCAGCTTGGGGCCGGGGGAATTGGGACTGTTTTTT; cdr3_aa: CASSLGPGELGLFF
j_call: TRBJ2-1; clone_size: once; v_call: TRBV27; cdr3_length: 16; d_call: -; cdr3_nt: TGTGCCAGCTCTTATCAAAGGACAAACTCCTACAATGAGCAGTTCTTC; cdr3_aa: CASSYQRTNSYNEQFF
j_call: TRBJ1-2; clone_size: -; v_call: TRBV6-5; cdr3_length: 14; d_call: -; cdr3_nt: TGTGCCAGCAGATTAACAGAAGCAAACTATGGCTACACCTTC; cdr3_aa: CASRLTEANYGYTF
j_call: TRBJ1-2; clone_size: -; v_call: TRBV16; cdr3_length: 12; d_call: -; cdr3_nt: TGTGCCAGCAGCCGAGGGCCCTATGGCTACACCTTC; cdr3_aa: CASSRGPYGYTF
j_call: TRBJ2-1; clone_size: -; v_call: TRBV11-2; cdr3_length: 16; d_call: -; cdr3_nt: TGTGCCAGCAGCTTAGTTTCCAGAACACACAACAATGAGCAGTTCTTC; cdr3_aa: CASSLVSRTHNNEQFF
j_call: TRBJ2-5; clone_size: -; v_call: TRBV20-1; cdr3_length: 11; d_call: -; cdr3_nt: TGCAGTACCGGGAACCAAGAGACCCAGTACTTC; cdr3_aa: CSTGNQETQYF